The T cell receptor (beta chain) under discussion was sequenced for a study of CXCR3-negative and CXCR3-positive naive CD8 T cells. The study's findings and limits: High diversity, comparable across both naive subsets, contrasted with much lower diversity in memory CD8+ cells. A higher hydrophobicity marked the TRB CDR3s of CXCR3-positive naive cells versus CXCR3-negative naive cells. Similar TRBV-TRBJ usage was seen in naive cells (both CXCR3-negative and CXCR3-positive), but memory cells differed.

The authors made the TRB cDNA libraries by 5' RACE using UMI labels. Reprocessing the 5' RACE reads, TCRdb reports a single entry for every CDR3 protein and omits DNA. Its listing shows approximately 74,000 distinct CDR3 sequences. Concerning this clonotype: Its cognate antigen is unknown.

This receptor was obtained from a human donor in good health. Some clones in this sample may be carry-over from other donors' samples. The sample consisted of naive CXCR3- CD8+ T cells from blood. Subset defined: CD45RO-CCR7+CD27+CD95- naive CD8+ T cells lacking CXCR3 (TNR3-).

The CDR3 reads CASSYDGDTQETQYF. The rearrangement joins TRBV7-8 to TRBJ2-5. Germline CDR1 reads SGHVS; CDR2 reads FQNEAQ. This CDR3 spans 15 amino acids.